This TCR beta chain was recorded in a study of CD8+CD57+ T cells in acquired aplastic anemia. Study conclusions and caveats: No significant patient-versus-control difference appeared in CD8+ Simpson's diversity.

There are many counts of this clonotype. Its antigen is undetermined. Selection for sequencing was limited to patients who had shown CD8+CD57+ cell expansion by flow cytometry. Patients uniformly had severe acquired aplastic anemia. CDR3 and TCR beta VDJ profiling relied on genomic DNA as the template. TCRdb called the reads again in MiXCR, with one record for every CDR3 protein. The table includes just over 450,000 distinct CDR3 sequences, about a third detected once. CDR1 SQVTM and CDR2 ANQGSEA come from the germline V gene. V was shortened by 6 bases and J by 1 base, with 12 bases between the two germline ends. The CDR3 has 13 amino acids.

V usage is TRBV29-1 and J usage is TRBJ1-1, with D possibly TRBD1 on 6 matching bases. The receptor's source is a human donor with aplastic anemia. Sequencing used sorted CD4+, CD8+, or CD8+CD57+ T cells (not recorded which) from PBMCs. CDR3 coding DNA: TGCAGCGTCCAGGGGTTGGCGAACACTGAAGCTTTCTTT. Translation: CSVQGLANTEAFF.